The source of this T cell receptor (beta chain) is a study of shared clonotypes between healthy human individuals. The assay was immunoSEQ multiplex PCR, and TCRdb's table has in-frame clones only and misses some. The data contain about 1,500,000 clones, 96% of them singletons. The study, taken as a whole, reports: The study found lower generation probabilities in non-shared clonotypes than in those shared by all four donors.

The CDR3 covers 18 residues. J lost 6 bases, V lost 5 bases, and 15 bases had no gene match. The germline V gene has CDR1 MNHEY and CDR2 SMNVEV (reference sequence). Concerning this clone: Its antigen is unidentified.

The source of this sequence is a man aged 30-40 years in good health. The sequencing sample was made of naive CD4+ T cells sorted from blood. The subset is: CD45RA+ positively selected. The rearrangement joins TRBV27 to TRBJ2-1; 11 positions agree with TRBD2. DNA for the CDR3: TGTGCCAGCAGTCAAGGAATTGGTACTAGCGGGGGTCTCAATGAGCAGTTCTTC. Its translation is CASSQGIGTSGGLNEQFF.